What follows are 20 T cell receptor beta chains derived from one specimen sequenced in a study of T cell changes during pregnancy in multiple sclerosis. Profiling relied on immunoSEQ multiplex PCR, and the TCRdb table lists in-frame clones only, not all of them. The table records over 10,000 clones, approximately 89% of them present only once. The sample was CD8+ T cells from peripheral blood mononuclear cells, taken in the second trimester of pregnancy. The receptors shown here come from a female donor in good health, enrolled as a control in a pregnancy study.

V and J are TRBV6-4 and TRBJ2-2; D is uncertain. The ends were cut back, 0 bases at V and 4 bases at J, with 3 bases in the middle. This CDR3 has 13 residues. CDR1 and CDR2 from the germline V gene are MRHNA and SNTAGT. Written as DNA, the CDR3 is TGTGCCAGCAGTGACTCTAGCACCGGGGAGCTGTTTTTT. Protein sequence: CASSDSSTGELFF.

The chain uses TRBV11-2 and TRBJ2-5; 7 positions match TRBD2. This CDR3 has 14 amino acids. V lost 2 bases, J lost 7 bases, and 7 bases stayed unmatched. CDR1 and CDR2 (germline): SGHAT, FQNNGV. The CDR3 bases are TGTGCCAGCAGCTTAACGGGACTACGGGTGACCCAGTACTTC. It is translated as CASSLTGLRVTQYF. The whole variable domain, filled in from reference TRBV11-2 and TRBJ2-5, reads EAGVAQSPRYKIIEKRQSVAFWCNPISGHATLYWYQQILGQGPKLLIQFQNNGVVDDSQLPKDRFSAERLKGVDSTLKIQPAKLEDSAVYLCASSLTGLRVTQYFGPGTRLLVL.

V usage is TRBV6-1 and J usage is TRBJ2-7; the match to TRBD2 covers 7 bases. Trimming took 2 bases from V and 2 from J; bases not matched to a gene: 9. Germline CDR1 reads MNHNS; CDR2 reads SASEGT. The CDR3 extends over 16 amino acids. The CDR3 region has the DNA TGTGCCAGCAGTGAATTACTAGCACGGGGGGCCTACGAGCAGTACTTC. Its translation is CASSELLARGAYEQYF.

This chain links TRBV7-8 with TRBJ1-5; 7 bases map to TRBD1. The V segment lost 5 bases and the J segment 0 bases; nucleotides outside the gene matches: 10. CDR3 length: 17 amino acids. The V gene's germline CDR1 is SGHVS and CDR2 FQNEAQ. DNA of the CDR3: TGTGCCAGCAGCAGACTCGGACAGGACCTTAGCAATCAGCCCCAGCATTTT. As protein: CASSRLGQDLSNQPQHF.

This chain uses TRBV6-1 with TRBJ2-3, with 8 positions matching TRBD2. The J segment lost 0 bases and the V segment lost 3 bases, leaving 5 bases of the junction unmatched. The CDR3 covers 16 residues. CDR1 is MNHNS and CDR2 is SASEGT in the germline V gene. The CDR3 loop reads CASSELAGSSTDTQYF. The CDR3 DNA reads as TGTGCCAGCAGTGAGCTAGCGGGCTCTAGCACAGATACGCAGTATTTT.

The V and J genes are TRBV4-2 and TRBJ2-5, with 8 bases aligning to TRBD2. CDR1 and CDR2 from the germline V gene are LGHNA and YNFKEQ. The CDR3 loop spans 16 amino acids. The trim removed 5 bases at V and 5 bases at J, leaving 13 bases unmatched. CDR3 protein: CASSNSGGAALETQYF. CDR3 nucleotide sequence: TGTGCCAGCAGCAACTCGGGGGGGGCGGCTTTGGAGACCCAGTACTTC.

The chain couples TRBV7-8 to TRBJ2-1, with TRBD2 identical over 8 bases. The CDR3 is 20 residues long. Germline V lookup: CDR1 SGHVS, CDR2 FQNEAQ. V shed 5 bases, J shed 0 bases, and the junction held 18 bases outside the gene matches. The CDR3, as DNA: TGTGCCAGCAGCCCTACGGCGGCTAGCGGGCAATTAAGCTCCTACAATGAGCAGTTCTTC. Residues: CASSPTAASGQLSSYNEQFF.

This clone was observed a single time. The chain is built from TRBV9 and TRBJ2-1, with 8 bases aligning to TRBD2. The trim removed 0 bases at V and 2 bases at J, leaving 1 base unmatched. CDR3 length: 15 residues. CDR1 SGDLS and CDR2 YYNGEE come from the germline V gene. This CDR3 is CASSVDGGAYNEQFF. The CDR3 bases are TGTGCCAGCAGCGTAGACGGGGGGGCCTACAATGAGCAGTTCTTC.

The chain employs TRBV11-2 and TRBJ2-7; D gene uncertain. CDR1 is SGHAT, CDR2 FQNNGV, per germline. This CDR3 is 12 amino acids long. Deletions cut 3 bases from V and 3 bases from J, with 6 bases between. CDR3 sequence reads: CASSFSDYEQYF. The CDR3, as DNA: TGTGCCAGCAGCTTCAGCGACTACGAGCAGTACTTC.

This chain connects TRBV7-9 to TRBJ1-1; no firm D call. V was shortened by 5 bases and J by 1 base, with 8 bases between the two germline ends. The germline V gene encodes CDR1 SEHNR and CDR2 FQNEAQ (reference sequence). The CDR3 is made up of 13 amino acids. The CDR3 loop is CASSHEWNTEAFF. The CDR3 DNA reads as TGTGCCAGCAGCCACGAGTGGAACACTGAAGCTTTCTTT.

This chain uses TRBV19 with TRBJ2-1; 11 bases line up with TRBD2. V was clipped by 5 bases and J by 3 bases; unmatched bases: 3. Germline V gene sequence: CDR1 LNHDA, CDR2 SQIVND (reference sequence). The CDR3 is 15 amino acids. DNA of the CDR3: TGTGCCAGTAGTGTGACTAGCGGGGACTACAATGAGCAGTTCTTC. Translating gives CASSVTSGDYNEQFF.

The chain carries TRBV11-2 and TRBJ2-3; 10 bases line up with TRBD1. CDR1 SGHAT and CDR2 FQNNGV come from the germline V gene. V lost 4 bases, J lost 5 bases, and 12 bases stayed unmatched. CDR3 size: 17 residues. The CDR3 DNA follows: TGTGCCAGCAGCTCCTTTCCGGGACAGGGGACGGAAGATACGCAGTATTTT. Amino acid sequence: CASSSFPGQGTEDTQYF.

The chain uses TRBV6-4 and TRBJ2-7; possibly TRBD1 for D (6 bases). V was pared by 6 bases and J by 2 bases, with 17 bases between. Germline loops: CDR1 MRHNA, CDR2 SNTAGT. The CDR3 has 15 residues. The CDR3 DNA follows: TGTGCCAGCAGCCCGGGCCAGGGACAAGCCTACGAGCAGTACTTC. Translation: CASSPGQGQAYEQYF.

The rearrangement joins TRBV5-1 to TRBJ2-1, with D perhaps matching TRBD1 (5 bases). The CDR3 is made up of 14 amino acids. Trimming removed 1 base from V and 5 bases from J, with 10 bases in between. The germline V gene encodes CDR1 SGHRS and CDR2 YFSETQ. Here the CDR3 DNA reads TGCGCCAGCAGCTTGTTTGGACACAACAATGAGCAGTTCTTC. Its protein is CASSLFGHNNEQFF.

The chain employs TRBV5-8 and TRBJ2-7, with 8 bases lining up with TRBD1. This CDR3 contains 15 residues. Germline V lookup: CDR1 SGHTS, CDR2 YDEGEE. V lost 0 bases to trimming and J lost 2 bases; unmatched junction nucleotides: 4. CDR3 amino acids: CASSLGTGFPYEQYF. The CDR3 nucleotides are TGTGCCAGCAGCTTGGGGACAGGGTTCCCCTACGAGCAGTACTTC.

V is TRBV9 and J is TRBJ2-7; D possibly corresponds to TRBD1 (5 bases). The CDR3 has 14 residues. Germline V gene data show CDR1 as SGDLS and CDR2 as YYNGEE. Trimming shortened V by 0 bases and J by 0 bases, and 7 bases separated the two germline ends. The CDR3 coding sequence is TGTGCCAGCAGCGTAGACAGGAGCTCCTACGAGCAGTACTTC. This gives the protein CASSVDRSSYEQYF.

V is TRBV19 and J is TRBJ2-5; D is unresolved. This CDR3 has 14 residues. V was pared by 10 bases and J by 1 base, with 16 bases between. Germline values: CDR1 LNHDA, CDR2 SQIVND (reference sequence). CDR3 protein: CATSYGGRQETQYF. The CDR3 coding sequence is TGTGCCACCTCCTACGGTGGGCGCCAAGAGACCCAGTACTTC.

The chain is built from TRBV19 and TRBJ2-7, with 9 nucleotides matching TRBD1. The CDR3 is 13 amino acids. Germline CDR1 is LNHDA and CDR2 is SQIVND (reference sequence). With V trimmed by 5 bases and J by 5 bases, 4 bases remained unmatched. The CDR3 spells CASSFTGGNEQYF. CDR3 bases: TGTGCCAGTAGTTTTACAGGGGGCAACGAGCAGTACTTC.

The genes are TRBV10-2 and TRBJ2-7; 7 bases align to TRBD1. The CDR3 consists of 14 residues. Germline CDR1 reads WSHSY; CDR2 reads SAAADI. The J segment lost 5 bases and the V segment lost 8 bases, leaving 12 bases of the junction unmatched. For the CDR3, the DNA is TGCGCCAGCGGTTACAGGGGATTGTTCCACGAGCAGTACTTC. The encoded protein is CASGYRGLFHEQYF.

The chain uses TRBV5-5 and TRBJ1-5; possible D gene TRBD1, 5 bases. The CDR3 has 16 residues. Deletions cut 0 bases from V and 5 bases from J, with 15 bases between. Germline V gene sequence: CDR1 SGHKS, CDR2 YYEKEE (reference sequence). The CDR3 coding sequence is TGTGCCAGCAGCTTGGCGGCAGGGTTCGGAGATCAGCCCCAGCATTTT. It specifies CASSLAAGFGDQPQHF.